One and the same sample provided the 22 T cell receptor beta chains below, sequenced in a study of cytomegalovirus exposure and HLA in healthy donors. A multiplex PCR was run with 60 Vbeta primers and 13 Jbeta primers. Profiled with immunoSEQ multiplex PCR; TCRdb holds only in-frame clones, not every one. The sample lists fewer than 200,000 clones, roughly four fifths occurring once. The sample comprised PBMCs. Receptors were obtained from a man aged 18 to 30 in good health and CMV-seronegative.

The chain combines TRBV29-1 with TRBJ2-7; D is unresolved. Germline values: CDR1 SQVTM, CDR2 ANQGSEA. V shed 6 bases and J shed 0 bases, with 3 bases lying between them. The CDR3 has 10 amino acids. The CDR3 protein is CSVLSYEQYF. The CDR3 DNA follows: TGCAGCGTACTCTCCTACGAGCAGTACTTC.

The V gene is TRBV15, the J gene TRBJ1-5; TRBD1 aligns across 8 bases. V lost 2 bases to trimming and J lost 2 bases; unmatched junction nucleotides: 5. The CDR3 runs 16 residues. CDR1 and CDR2 (germline): LNHNV, YYDKDF (reference sequence). The CDR3 DNA is TGTGCCACCAGCAGACCATTACAGGGGGGCAATCAGCCCCAGCATTTT. This encodes CATSRPLQGGNQPQHF.

This rearrangement joins TRBV9 to TRBJ2-5; TRBD2 might be the D (5 bases). The germline V and J ends were trimmed by 5 bases and 5 bases, with 16 bases remaining between them. The CDR3 is made up of 14 amino acids. Germline CDR1 SGDLS, CDR2 YYNGEE. DNA of the CDR3: TGTGCCAGCAGACCTGGACTCCCCCTGGAGACCCAGTACTTC. It yields the protein CASRPGLPLETQYF.

The chain combines TRBV5-4 with TRBJ2-7; 10 bases agree with TRBD2. The germline V gene encodes CDR1 SGHNT and CDR2 YYREEE (reference sequence). Trimming took 9 bases from V and 9 from J; bases not matched to a gene: 6. The CDR3 runs to 11 residues. CDR3 region: CAIWSGRGQYF. In DNA, the CDR3 is TGTGCCATCTGGAGCGGGAGGGGGCAGTACTTC.

J is TRBJ2-2 and V is TRBV5-1; the D is unclear. Germline loops: CDR1 SGHRS, CDR2 YFSETQ. This CDR3 region has 14 residues. The V and J ends lost 7 bases and 2 bases respectively, with 12 bases between them. The CDR3, as DNA: TGCGCCAGCTCCCCCCTACCAAACACCGGGGAGCTGTTTTTT. Protein: CASSPLPNTGELFF.

This rearrangement joins TRBV4-1 to TRBJ2-1, with 9 bases aligning to TRBD2. Germline V gene lookup returns CDR1 MGHRA and CDR2 YSYEKL. The length of the CDR3 is 17 residues. Losses at the gene ends were 1 base for V and 5 bases for J; bases not matched to a gene: 9. The CDR3 nucleotides read TGCGCCAGCAGCCAAGTAGTGACTAGCGGAGTTAACAATGAGCAGTTCTTC. This gives the protein CASSQVVTSGVNNEQFF.

The chain carries TRBV29-1 and TRBJ2-3; 10 nucleotides align to TRBD1. The CDR3 runs to 17 residues. Germline CDR1 and CDR2: SQVTM and ANQGSEA. Trimming at V came to 7 bases and at J to 1 base, leaving 14 bases not matched to a gene. The DNA of the CDR3 is TGCAGCGCCCGGGGTGGGACAGGGGTTTTAGGCACAGATACGCAGTATTTT. Translating it yields CSARGGTGVLGTDTQYF.

For the CDR3, the DNA is TGTGCCACCAGCAGAGATCTGGTAGACTATGGCTACACCTTC. The encoded protein is CATSRDLVDYGYTF. The chain has TRBV15 and TRBJ1-2; D is uncertain. Germline values: CDR1 LNHNV, CDR2 YYDKDF (reference sequence). With 0 bases removed from V and 3 bases from J, the gap between germline ends came to 8 bases. The CDR3 is 14 amino acids.

This clone came up a few times. The chain employs TRBV19 and TRBJ1-1; 9 bases map to TRBD1. The CDR3 runs 14 residues. Per the germline V gene, CDR1 is LNHDA and CDR2 is SQIVND (reference sequence). The junction had 5 bases not matched to a gene; V was cut back by 5 bases and J by 4 bases. CDR3: CASSPLTGGTEAFF. CDR3 nucleotides: TGTGCCAGTAGTCCGTTGACAGGGGGCACTGAAGCTTTCTTT.

The V gene is TRBV5-1, the J gene TRBJ2-1; 7 bases align to TRBD2. Germline V gene data show CDR1 as SGHRS and CDR2 as YFSETQ. This CDR3 has 15 amino acids. The trim removed 2 bases at V and 4 bases at J, leaving 6 bases unmatched. The DNA of the CDR3 is TGCGCCAGCAGCTTCGAGGGAGGGCCATACAATGAGCAGTTCTTC. Its protein product is CASSFEGGPYNEQFF.

The chain joins TRBV18 to TRBJ2-1; 7 nucleotides align to TRBD1. The ends lost 0 bases at V and 10 bases at J; junction bases unmatched: 12. From germline, CDR1 is KGHSH and CDR2 LQKENI. There are 16 residues in the CDR3. CDR3 sequence reads: CASSPPPTDRAKEQFF. The CDR3, as DNA: TGTGCCAGCTCACCACCCCCAACCGACAGGGCAAAGGAGCAGTTCTTC.

This clone appeared once. The chain combines TRBV19 with TRBJ1-5; D is possibly TRBD1 (5 bases). Trimming cost V 0 bases and J 5 bases, with 17 bases left between them. Germline loops: CDR1 LNHDA, CDR2 SQIVND (reference sequence). CDR3 size: 17 residues. DNA for the CDR3: TGTGCCAGTAGTATAGATTATAGGGCCAGGGTCTATCAGCCCCAGCATTTT. Encoded protein: CASSIDYRARVYQPQHF.

The chain uses TRBV7-2 and TRBJ2-7; D remains unclear. The V and J ends lost 1 base and 6 bases respectively, with 16 bases between them. CDR1 is SGHTA and CDR2 is FQGNSA in the germline V gene. CDR3 length: 15 residues. The CDR3 loop is CASSLGNSMVTEQYF. The CDR3 DNA sequence: TGTGCCAGCAGCTTAGGCAACAGCATGGTAACCGAGCAGTACTTC. Based on the CDR3 plus reference TRBV7-2 and TRBJ2-7, the full variable domain is GAGVSQSPSNKVTEKGKDVELRCDPISGHTALYWYRQSLGQGLEFLIYFQGNSAPDKSGLPSDRFSAERTGGSVSTLTIQRTQQEDSAVYLCASSLGNSMVTEQYFGPGTRLTVT.

V usage is TRBV6-1 and J usage is TRBJ2-7; D is unclear. Trimming cost V 1 base and J 5 bases, with 3 bases left between them. Looked up from germline, CDR1 is MNHNS and CDR2 is SASEGT. The CDR3 runs 11 residues. CDR3 region: CASSEGHEQYF. CDR3 coding DNA: TGTGCCAGCAGTGAAGGGCACGAGCAGTACTTC.

The chain uses TRBV6-5 and TRBJ2-1; tentatively, D is TRBD1 (5 bases). The CDR3 loop spans 14 amino acids. The V and J ends lost 6 bases and 5 bases respectively, with 14 bases between them. Germline CDR1 is MNHEY and CDR2 is SVGAGI. The CDR3 loop is CASSQGNINNEQFF. CDR3 DNA: TGTGCCAGCAGCCAGGGTAATATCAACAATGAGCAGTTCTTC.

The V and J genes are TRBV2 and TRBJ1-5; D remains ambiguous. The CDR3 is 14 residues long. Germline assignment: CDR1 SNHLY and CDR2 FYNNEI. V lost 4 bases, J lost 0 bases, and 7 bases lay in between. In DNA, the CDR3 is TGTGCCAGCAGTGGTGTCAATAGCAATCAGCCCCAGCATTTT. Amino acid sequence: CASSGVNSNQPQHF. Supplemented by reference TRBV2 and TRBJ1-5, the full variable domain reads EPEVTQTPSHQVTQMGQEVILRCVPISNHLYFYWYRQILGQKVEFLVSFYNNEISEKSEIFDDQFSVERPDGSNFTLKIRSTKLEDSAMYFCASSGVNSNQPQHFGDGTRLSIL.

This clone was picked up a small number of times. The J gene is TRBJ2-5, the V gene TRBV5-1; weak D call: TRBD2 (7 bases). The CDR3 is 17 residues long. V lost 4 bases, J lost 4 bases, and 23 bases lay in between. CDR1 and CDR2 from the germline V gene are SGHRS and YFSETQ. Here the CDR3 DNA reads TGCGCCAGCAGCCCAGGGAGGGCACAGGGTCTGGGAGAGACCCAGTACTTC. Protein product: CASSPGRAQGLGETQYF.

A few counts support this clone. This chain uses TRBV7-9 with TRBJ1-2, with D possibly being TRBD1 (5 bases). Trimming took off 4 bases at V and 4 bases at J, with 7 bases between the two ends. The CDR3 is 12 amino acids. Per the germline V gene, CDR1 is SEHNR and CDR2 is FQNEAQ (reference sequence). The CDR3 spells CASSSGGYGYTF. The CDR3 DNA is TGTGCCAGCAGCTCGGGGGGCTATGGCTACACCTTC.

The chain carries TRBV10-3 and TRBJ2-7, with a tentative D call TRBD1 (6 bases). CDR1 ENHRY and CDR2 SYGVKD come from the germline V gene. The CDR3 length is 16 residues. The V end was cut by 2 bases, the J end by 0 bases, with 14 bases between. The CDR3 nucleotides read TGTGCCATCAGTGAGGCCTACAGGGAACTCTCCTACGAGCAGTACTTC. The encoded protein is CAISEAYRELSYEQYF.

This chain joins TRBV6-5 and TRBJ1-1; D is possibly TRBD1 (6 bases). Looked up from germline, CDR1 is MNHEY and CDR2 is SVGAGI. The germline V and J ends were trimmed by 5 bases and 5 bases, with 12 bases remaining between them. The CDR3 sequence is 13 residues long. This CDR3 reads CASSPRDTTEAFF. The DNA for the CDR3 is TGTGCCAGCAGTCCTAGGGACACGACTGAAGCTTTCTTT.

This clone was recorded once. The genes are TRBV28 and TRBJ2-2; 13 bases line up with TRBD2. The junction had 13 bases not matched to a gene; V was cut back by 10 bases and J by 2 bases. The CDR3 consists of 18 residues. Germline V lookup: CDR1 MDHEN, CDR2 SYDVKM. The CDR3 protein is CATTSGRAMGSNTGELFF. CDR3 bases: TGTGCCACCACTAGCGGGAGGGCCATGGGGTCTAACACCGGGGAGCTGTTTTTT.

A few counts support this clone. This may come from a read error, since a much larger clone is one base off. The V call is TRBV4-2, the J call TRBJ1-2; TRBD1 agrees at 7 bases. This CDR3 spans 15 amino acids. The germline CDR1 and CDR2 sequences are LGHNA and YNFKEQ. V lost 3 bases to trimming and J lost 8 bases; unmatched junction nucleotides: 12. The CDR3 loop is CASSHKTGQFYGYTF. The CDR3 nucleotides read TGTGCCAGCAGCCATAAAACGGGACAGTTCTACGGCTACACCTTC.